Below are 21 T cell receptor beta chains sequenced from a single sample in a study of T-cell reconstitution after alpha-beta-depleted transplantation in children. Molecular barcoding with unique molecular identifiers was used for the TCRbeta library. TCRdb reanalysed the PCR reads using MiXCR and keeps one entry per CDR3 protein. The sample lists some 500,000 distinct CDR3 sequences, 32% occurring once. Sequencing used PBMCs from the stem cell graft donor, obtained from the stem cell graft. These TCRs come from a human donor who donated a stem cell graft to a child with aplastic anemia.

This clonotype was detected a few times. The V call is TRBV15, the J call TRBJ2-1; TRBD2 matches 10 bases. This CDR3 is built from 17 residues. J gave up 7 bases and V 0 bases, and 9 bases lay outside the gene matches. Germline V gene data show CDR1 as LNHNV and CDR2 as YYDKDF (reference sequence). In nucleotides, the CDR3 is TGTGCCACCAGCAGAGATTGGGCCAGCGGGAGGGCGAATGAGCAGTTCTTC. This gives the protein CATSRDWASGRANEQFF.

The CDR3 DNA reads TGTGCCAGCAGCTCAGGGACAGGGGAGCAGTACGTC. Translating gives CASSSGTGEQYV. The rearrangement joins TRBV7-9 to TRBJ2-7; 9 bases fit TRBD1. The CDR3 runs to 12 residues. The junction had 2 bases not matched to a gene; V was cut back by 4 bases and J by 7 bases. Germline V gene lookup returns CDR1 SEHNR and CDR2 FQNEAQ (reference sequence).

This chain uses TRBV20-1 with TRBJ2-1; 8 nucleotides align to TRBD2. V lost 8 bases to trimming and J lost 4 bases; unmatched junction nucleotides: 10. Germline-derived CDR1 and CDR2 are DFQATT and SNEGSKA (reference sequence). The CDR3 has 14 amino acids. Written as DNA, the CDR3 is TGCAGTTCCCCAGGACTAGCAGAGTACAATGAGCAGTTCTTC. Translation: CSSPGLAEYNEQFF.

This chain uses TRBV20-1 with TRBJ1-4, with 7 nucleotides matching TRBD1. V shed 2 bases and J 5 bases; nucleotides not matched to a gene: 8. Germline V CDR1 and CDR2: DFQATT, SNEGSKA (reference sequence). The CDR3 spans 15 residues. The CDR3 sequence is CSARSTGQRNEKLFF. The CDR3 region has the DNA TGCAGTGCTAGATCCACGGGACAGAGGAATGAAAAACTGTTTTTT.

This clonotype was seen more than once but under ten times. V usage is TRBV29-1 and J usage is TRBJ1-2; 10 bases are shared with TRBD1. The CDR3 contains 13 residues. The trim removed 3 bases at V and 4 bases at J, leaving 2 bases unmatched. Germline V gene sequence: CDR1 SQVTM, CDR2 ANQGSEA. Here the CDR3 DNA reads TGCAGCGTTGATCGGACAGGGGGCTATGGCTACACCTTC. It translates to CSVDRTGGYGYTF.

This chain connects TRBV5-1 to TRBJ2-7, with D maybe TRBD1 (6 bases). The CDR3 is made up of 14 amino acids. The V and J ends lost 4 bases and 4 bases respectively, with 15 bases between them. Germline CDR1 and CDR2: SGHRS and YFSETQ. In DNA form, the CDR3 reads TGCGCCAGCAGCCCCCTGGGGGCAGGGTACGAGCAGTACTTC. Amino acid sequence: CASSPLGAGYEQYF.

This sequence joins TRBV5-1 and TRBJ2-7, with D perhaps TRBD2 (5 bases). The CDR3 runs to 17 residues. Germline CDR1 reads SGHRS; CDR2 reads YFSETQ. Trimming pared 4 bases from V and 2 bases from J, leaving 22 bases between. The CDR3 nucleotides are TGCGCCAGCAGCCTCCCACCGGGCTCCACGCGGGCCTACGAGCAGTACGTC. The encoded protein is CASSLPPGSTRAYEQYV.

This clonotype has a handful of counts. The chain couples TRBV25-1 to TRBJ2-7, with D perhaps TRBD1 (5 bases). Germline CDR1 MGHDK, CDR2 SYGVNS. With 2 bases removed from V and 5 bases from J, the gap between germline ends came to 16 bases. The CDR3 is 15 residues long. The DNA of the CDR3 is TGTGCCAGCAGTGAAAGTCTACAGGTTGTCGACGAGCAGTACTTC. As protein: CASSESLQVVDEQYF.

J is TRBJ2-1 and V is TRBV11-2; 7 nucleotides line up with TRBD2. This CDR3 is built from 15 residues. Unmatched junction bases numbered 7, after V lost 3 bases and J lost 5 bases. Germline CDR1 SGHAT, CDR2 FQNNGV. The CDR3 DNA is TGTGCCAGCAGCTTTTTGCCTAGCGGCGACAATGAGCAGTTCTTC. Translating gives CASSFLPSGDNEQFF.

V is TRBV7-2 and J is TRBJ1-1; no firm D call. V dropped 0 bases and J dropped 2 bases, with 13 bases sitting between them. The CDR3 contains 16 residues. Germline CDR1 reads SGHTA; CDR2 reads FQGNSA. The chain's CDR3 is CASSLAGQRLNTEAFF. CDR3 nucleotides: TGTGCCAGCAGCTTAGCAGGGCAGCGACTTAACACTGAAGCTTTCTTT.

In its sample, this clonotype was seen a few times. The J gene is TRBJ2-7, the V gene TRBV7-9, with 9 positions matching TRBD1. The germline CDR1 and CDR2 sequences are SEHNR and FQNEAQ (reference sequence). After removal of 5 bases from V and 7 bases from J, the junction contained 6 bases not matched to a gene. The CDR3 spans 13 residues. The CDR3 protein is CASSVGTGWEQYV. The CDR3 DNA reads as TGTGCCAGCAGCGTGGGGACAGGGTGGGAGCAGTACGTC.

The CDR3 DNA reads TGCAGTGCAAGGGACAGACGACGCTCTGGAAACACCATATATTTT. This codes for CSARDRRRSGNTIYF. V is TRBV20-1 and J is TRBJ1-3; 7 bases agree with TRBD1. The CDR3 consists of 15 residues. With V trimmed by 6 bases and J by 0 bases, 8 bases remained unmatched. CDR1 is DFQATT, CDR2 SNEGSKA, per germline (reference sequence).

This clonotype appeared a few times. The genes are TRBV11-1 and TRBJ2-2; D gene ambiguous. The CDR3 is 16 amino acids. CDR1 and CDR2 from the germline V gene are SGHAT and FQDESV (reference sequence). Trimming cost V 1 base and J 6 bases, with 15 bases left between them. CDR3 DNA: TGTGCCAGCAGCTTAGGAGGTGGGCAGTCTTCCGGGGAGCTGTTTTTT. Translating it yields CASSLGGGQSSGELFF.

The chain is built from TRBV11-3 and TRBJ1-1; D is uncertain. Trimming pared 5 bases from V and 1 base from J, leaving 5 bases between. Germline CDR1 reads SGHNT; CDR2 reads YENEEA. This CDR3 is built from 12 residues. In DNA, the CDR3 is TGTGCCAGCAGCAAATCGAACACTGAAGCTTTCTTT. It codes for CASSKSNTEAFF.

This clonotype was counted a few times. The chain is built from TRBV7-9 and TRBJ1-5; D gene ambiguous. Germline V gives CDR1 SEHNR, CDR2 FQNEAQ (reference sequence). This CDR3 has 14 residues. V was cut by 0 bases and J by 3 bases, with 6 bases left in between. In DNA form, the CDR3 reads TGTGCCAGCAGCTTAGCGGGCCTCAATCAGCCCCAGCATTTT. Translation: CASSLAGLNQPQHF.

The chain joins TRBV18 to TRBJ2-1, with 8 bases fitting TRBD2. J lost 7 bases, V lost 4 bases, and 6 bases had no gene match. Germline values: CDR1 KGHSH, CDR2 LQKENI. This CDR3 has 14 amino acids. The DNA for the CDR3 is TGTGCCAGCTCACACGCGGGACTAGGGAATGAGCAGTTCTTC. Its translation is CASSHAGLGNEQFF.

The chain couples TRBV7-9 to TRBJ2-3; 9 bases line up with TRBD2. Trimming took 3 bases from V and 5 from J; bases not matched to a gene: 6. The CDR3 is 15 amino acids. The V gene's germline CDR1 is SEHNR and CDR2 FQNEAQ (reference sequence). The CDR3 bases are TGTGCCAGCAGCTTTAGCGGGAGAGGCATAGATACGCAGTATTTT. Amino acids: CASSFSGRGIDTQYF.

The chain is built from TRBV7-2 and TRBJ2-5, with TRBD1 matching 8 bases. CDR1 and CDR2 (germline): SGHTA, FQGNSA. The CDR3 spans 15 residues. Trimming cost V 6 bases and J 4 bases; bases outside gene matches: 10. CDR3 in amino acids: CASRAPGQGGETQYF. The CDR3 nucleotides read TGTGCCAGCAGGGCCCCCGGACAGGGAGGAGAGACCCAGTACTTC. Supplemented by reference TRBV7-2 and TRBJ2-5, the full variable domain reads GAGVSQSPSNKVTEKGKDVELRCDPISGHTALYWYRQSLGQGLEFLIYFQGNSAPDKSGLPSDRFSAERTGGSVSTLTIQRTQQEDSAVYLCASRAPGQGGETQYFGPGTRLLVL.

This chain links TRBV25-1 with TRBJ2-3; D gene unclear. CDR1 and CDR2 from the germline V gene are MGHDK and SYGVNS. This CDR3 is 11 amino acids long. Trimming took off 5 bases at V and 9 bases at J, with 9 bases between the two ends. Written as DNA, the CDR3 is TGTGCCAGCAGTCACTACACGACGCAGTATTTT. Translated: CASSHYTTQYF. Looking up the rest from reference TRBV25-1 and TRBJ2-3 gives the full variable domain: EADIYQTPRYLVIGTGKKITLECSQTMGHDKMYWYQQDPGMELHLIHYSYGVNSTEKGDLSSESTVSRIRTEHFPLTLESARPSHTSQYLCASSHYTTQYFGPGTRLTVL.

This clonotype was recorded a few times. The CDR3: CASSLDTGLEGMNEQFF. CDR3 coding DNA: TGTGCCAGCAGCTTAGATACGGGACTCGAGGGGATGAATGAGCAGTTCTTC. The V call is TRBV11-2, the J call TRBJ2-1; tentative D call: TRBD2 (6 bases). Trimming removed 0 bases at V and 7 bases at J, with 19 bases between. The germline V gene has CDR1 SGHAT and CDR2 FQNNGV. CDR3 length: 17 amino acids.

The table lists this clonotype with a few counts. This chain connects TRBV29-1 to TRBJ2-1; D gene unclear. The CDR3 spans 13 residues. Trimming removed 2 bases at V and 3 bases at J, with 8 bases between. The germline V gene has CDR1 SQVTM and CDR2 ANQGSEA. The DNA of the CDR3 is TGCAGCGTTGAAATTGAGCTCTACAATGAGCAGTTCTTC. Amino acids: CSVEIELYNEQFF.